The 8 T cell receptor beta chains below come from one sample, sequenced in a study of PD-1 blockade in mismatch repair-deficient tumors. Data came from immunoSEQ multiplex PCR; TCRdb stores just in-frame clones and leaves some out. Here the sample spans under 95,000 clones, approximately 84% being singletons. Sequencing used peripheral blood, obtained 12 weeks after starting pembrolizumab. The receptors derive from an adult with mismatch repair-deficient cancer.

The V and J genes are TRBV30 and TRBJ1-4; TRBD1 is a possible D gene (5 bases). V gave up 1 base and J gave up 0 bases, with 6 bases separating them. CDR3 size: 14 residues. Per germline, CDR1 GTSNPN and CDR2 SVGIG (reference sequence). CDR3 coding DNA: TGTGCCTGGAGTGACAGGACAACTAATGAAAAACTGTTTTTT. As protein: CAWSDRTTNEKLFF.

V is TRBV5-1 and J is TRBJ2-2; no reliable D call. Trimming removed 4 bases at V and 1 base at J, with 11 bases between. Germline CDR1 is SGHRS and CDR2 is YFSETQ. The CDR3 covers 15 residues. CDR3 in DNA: TGCGCCAGCAGCGCGGCTCCGGGGAACACCGGGGAGCTGTTTTTT. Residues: CASSAAPGNTGELFF.

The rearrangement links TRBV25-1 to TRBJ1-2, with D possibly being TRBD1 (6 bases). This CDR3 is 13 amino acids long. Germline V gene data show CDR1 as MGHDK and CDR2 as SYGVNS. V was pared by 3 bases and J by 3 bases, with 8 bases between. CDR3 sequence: CASSERGDYGYTF. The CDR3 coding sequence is TGTGCCAGCAGTGAGAGGGGGGACTATGGCTACACCTTC.

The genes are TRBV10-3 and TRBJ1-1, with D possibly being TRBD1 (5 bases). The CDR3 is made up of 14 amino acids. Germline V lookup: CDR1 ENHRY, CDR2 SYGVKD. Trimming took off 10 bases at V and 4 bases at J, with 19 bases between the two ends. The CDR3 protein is CASNGGIETTEAFF. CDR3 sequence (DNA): TGTGCCAGCAATGGGGGGATTGAGACCACTGAAGCTTTCTTT.

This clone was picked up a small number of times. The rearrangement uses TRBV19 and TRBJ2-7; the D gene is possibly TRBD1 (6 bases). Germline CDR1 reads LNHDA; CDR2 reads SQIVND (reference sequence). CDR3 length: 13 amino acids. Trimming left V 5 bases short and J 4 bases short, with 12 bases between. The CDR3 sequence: CASSFGQKYEQYF. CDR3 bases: TGTGCCAGTAGTTTTGGACAGAAGTACGAGCAGTACTTC.

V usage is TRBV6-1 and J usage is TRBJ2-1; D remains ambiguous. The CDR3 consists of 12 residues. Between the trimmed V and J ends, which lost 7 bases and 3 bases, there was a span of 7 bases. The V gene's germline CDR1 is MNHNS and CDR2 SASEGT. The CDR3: CASTTYYNEQFF. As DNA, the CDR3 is TGTGCCAGCACAACTTACTACAATGAGCAGTTCTTC.

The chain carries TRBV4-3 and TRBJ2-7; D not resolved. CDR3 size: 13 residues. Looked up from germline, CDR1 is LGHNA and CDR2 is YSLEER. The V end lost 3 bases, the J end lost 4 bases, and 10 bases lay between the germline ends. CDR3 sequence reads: CASSQAPSYEQYF. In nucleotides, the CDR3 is TGCGCCAGCAGCCAGGCGCCCAGTTACGAGCAGTACTTC.

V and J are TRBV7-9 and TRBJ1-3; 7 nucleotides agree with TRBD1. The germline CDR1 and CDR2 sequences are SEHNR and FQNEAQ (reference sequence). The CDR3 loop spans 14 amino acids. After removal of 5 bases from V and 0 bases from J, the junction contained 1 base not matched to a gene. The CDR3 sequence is CASSRDSSGNTIYF. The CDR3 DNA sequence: TGTGCCAGCAGCCGGGACAGCTCTGGAAACACCATATATTTT. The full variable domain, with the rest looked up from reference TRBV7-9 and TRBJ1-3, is DTGVSQNPRHKITKRGQNVTFRCDPISEHNRLYWYRQTLGQGPEFLTYFQNEAQLEKSRLLSDRFSAERPKGSFSTLEIQRTEQGDSAMYLCASSRDSSGNTIYFGEGSWLTVV.